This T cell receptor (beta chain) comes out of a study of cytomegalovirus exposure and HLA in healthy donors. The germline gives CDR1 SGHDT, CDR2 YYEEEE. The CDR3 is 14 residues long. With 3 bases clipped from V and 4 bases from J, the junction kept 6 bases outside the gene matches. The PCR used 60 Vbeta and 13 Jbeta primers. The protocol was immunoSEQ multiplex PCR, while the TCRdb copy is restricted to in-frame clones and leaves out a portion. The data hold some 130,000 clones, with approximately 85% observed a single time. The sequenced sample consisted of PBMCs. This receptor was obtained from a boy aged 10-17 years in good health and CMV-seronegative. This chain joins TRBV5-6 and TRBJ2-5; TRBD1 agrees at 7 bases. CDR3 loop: CASSYLQGSETQYF. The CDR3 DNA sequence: TGTGCCAGCAGCTACCTACAGGGGTCAGAGACCCAGTACTTC.